A single sample is the source of the 2 T cell receptor beta chains below, sequenced in a study of blood T cell repertoires in COVID-19. Clones were read by immunoSEQ multiplex PCR, and TCRdb kept only the in-frame ones, dropping some. The sample records about 380,000 clones, about 90% being singletons. Sequencing was performed on PBMCs or T cells enriched from blood (not recorded which). These receptors originate from a man aged 25-45 years who had recovered from COVID-19.

This clone has a single count. The chain uses TRBV3-1 (or the pseudogene TRBV3-2) and TRBJ1-1, with a tentative D call TRBD1 (6 bases). This CDR3 is 12 amino acids long. Per germline, CDR1 LGHDT and CDR2 YNNKEL (reference sequence). V was shortened by 3 bases and J by 11 bases, with 13 bases between the two germline ends. This CDR3 is CASSQDSSKAFF. The CDR3 DNA is TGTGCCAGCAGCCAGGACAGTTCAAAGGCTTTCTTT.

This clone was recorded only once. The chain uses TRBV7-9 and TRBJ1-2; D is ambiguous. Germline V gives CDR1 SEHNR, CDR2 FQNEAQ (reference sequence). Trimming took 0 bases from V and 5 from J, leaving 10 bases between them. This CDR3 contains 14 residues. CDR3 sequence reads: CASSLAKGGYGYTF. Here the CDR3 DNA reads TGTGCCAGCAGCTTAGCGAAGGGCGGGTATGGCTACACCTTC. Looking up the rest from reference TRBV7-9 and TRBJ1-2 gives the full variable domain: DTGVSQNPRHKITKRGQNVTFRCDPISEHNRLYWYRQTLGQGPEFLTYFQNEAQLEKSRLLSDRFSAERPKGSFSTLEIQRTEQGDSAMYLCASSLAKGGYGYTFGSGTRLTVV.